Listed here are 18 T cell receptor beta chains from one sample, sequenced in a study of T cell responses to AZD1222 COVID-19 vaccine. Profiled with immunoSEQ multiplex PCR; TCRdb holds only in-frame clones, not every one. Altogether about 150,000 clones are present, about nine tenths being singletons, with the ten largest covering about 1.7%. Here the sequenced sample was peripheral blood, taken on day 0 of AZD1222 vaccination. These receptor sequences come from an adult in good health.

The chain has TRBV7-9 and TRBJ1-5, with unresolved D. Germline V gene sequence: CDR1 SEHNR, CDR2 FQNEAQ (reference sequence). This CDR3 has 14 amino acids. Trimming took off 5 bases at V and 4 bases at J, with 12 bases between the two ends. The CDR3 sequence is CASSRAGYNQPQHF. CDR3 coding DNA: TGTGCCAGCAGCCGCGCAGGTTATAATCAGCCCCAGCATTTT.

The chain links TRBV19 to TRBJ2-1; 11 positions agree with TRBD2. Losses at the gene ends were 8 bases for V and 4 bases for J; bases not matched to a gene: 1. The CDR3 is 13 residues long. In germline, CDR1 is LNHDA, CDR2 SQIVND (reference sequence). The CDR3 nucleotides read TGTGCCAGTGGGACTAGCGGATACAATGAGCAGTTCTTC. It codes for CASGTSGYNEQFF.

This clone was picked up one time. V gene TRBV18 combines with J gene TRBJ1-1; possibly TRBD1 for D (6 bases). The CDR3 consists of 13 residues. Trimming pared 2 bases from V and 7 bases from J, leaving 11 bases between. The germline CDR1 and CDR2 sequences are KGHSH and LQKENI. Written as DNA, the CDR3 is TGTGCCAGCTCACCAAACCGACAGGATGAAGCTTTCTTT. Encoded protein: CASSPNRQDEAFF.

The V gene is TRBV7-9, the J gene TRBJ2-1, with 8 bases aligning to TRBD2. The V segment lost 1 base and the J segment 7 bases; nucleotides outside the gene matches: 3. Germline assignment: CDR1 SEHNR and CDR2 FQNEAQ (reference sequence). This CDR3 is 14 amino acids long. Written as DNA, the CDR3 is TGTGCCAGCAGCTTAGAAGGACTAGCTAATGAGCAGTTCTTC. This sequence encodes CASSLEGLANEQFF. Full variable domain (remainder filled in from reference TRBV7-9 and TRBJ2-1): DTGVSQNPRHKITKRGQNVTFRCDPISEHNRLYWYRQTLGQGPEFLTYFQNEAQLEKSRLLSDRFSAERPKGSFSTLEIQRTEQGDSAMYLCASSLEGLANEQFFGPGTRLTVL.

The chain recombines TRBV7-2 with TRBJ2-7; a possible D gene is TRBD2 (5 bases). V lost 5 bases and J lost 2, with 16 bases in between. This CDR3 is built from 15 residues. Per germline, CDR1 SGHTA and CDR2 FQGNSA. The CDR3 spells CASSPNRETPYEQYF. In DNA form, the CDR3 reads TGTGCCAGCAGCCCGAACCGGGAAACGCCCTACGAGCAGTACTTC.

The V gene is TRBV4-3, the J gene TRBJ2-5; 10 bases match TRBD2. The germline V gene has CDR1 LGHNA and CDR2 YSLEER. The CDR3 sequence is 16 residues long. J was trimmed by 5 bases and V by 0 bases; bases with no gene match: 6. The CDR3 bases are TGCGCCAGCAGCCAAGAGCTAGCGGGAGCTGGGGAGACCCAGTACTTC. Translated: CASSQELAGAGETQYF.

The chain employs TRBV7-2 and TRBJ1-3; D is possibly TRBD1 (5 bases). Per germline, CDR1 SGHTA and CDR2 FQGNSA. Between the trimmed V and J ends, which lost 6 bases and 0 bases, there was a span of 15 bases. The CDR3 is 16 amino acids. DNA of the CDR3: TGTGCCAGCAGTCGACGGGACCTGAGCTCTGGAAACACCATATATTTT. Translation: CASSRRDLSSGNTIYF. The whole variable domain, remainder taken from reference TRBV7-2 and TRBJ1-3, is GAGVSQSPSNKVTEKGKDVELRCDPISGHTALYWYRQSLGQGLEFLIYFQGNSAPDKSGLPSDRFSAERTGGSVSTLTIQRTQQEDSAVYLCASSRRDLSSGNTIYFGEGSWLTVV.

The CDR3, as DNA: TGTGCCAGCAGGCCTAGCGGGAGGGACTACGAGCAGTACTTC. It codes for CASRPSGRDYEQYF. This sequence joins TRBV6-2 or TRBV6-3 and TRBJ2-7; 12 bases agree with TRBD2. Unmatched junction bases numbered 3, after V lost 6 bases and J lost 3 bases. Germline-derived CDR1 and CDR2 are MNHEY and SVGEGT. The CDR3 extends over 14 amino acids.

V gene TRBV28 combines with J gene TRBJ1-2; 8 bases fit TRBD1. The CDR3 loop spans 16 amino acids. The V and J ends lost 6 bases and 4 bases, in that order; junction bases with no gene match: 13. Germline V gives CDR1 MDHEN, CDR2 SYDVKM. The CDR3 coding sequence is TGTGCCAGCAGGTGGGGATTCCGGGACAGGACCTATGGCTACACCTTC. This gives the protein CASRWGFRDRTYGYTF.

This clone was counted once. This chain uses TRBV15 with TRBJ2-1; D gene uncertain. Per germline, CDR1 LNHNV and CDR2 YYDKDF (reference sequence). The length of the CDR3 is 14 residues. The V gene lost 1 base and the J gene lost 8 bases, with 12 bases spanning the gap. The CDR3 DNA reads TGTGCCACCAGCAGAGCGCCCTCCGGGCATGAGCAGTTCTTC. Its translation is CATSRAPSGHEQFF. Using reference TRBV15 and TRBJ2-1 for the parts outside the CDR3, the full variable domain is DAMVIQNPRYQVTQFGKPVTLSCSQTLNHNVMYWYQQKSSQAPKLLFHYYDKDFNNEADTPDNFQSRRPNTSFCFLDIRSPGLGDTAMYLCATSRAPSGHEQFFGPGTRLTVL.

This chain links TRBV6-1 with TRBJ1-2, with a weak D call TRBD1 (5 bases). The germline V gene has CDR1 MNHNS and CDR2 SASEGT. CDR3 length: 13 residues. The V end lost 3 bases, the J end lost 3 bases, and 8 bases lay between the germline ends. CDR3: CASSDPGHYGYTF. For the CDR3, the DNA is TGTGCCAGCAGTGACCCGGGACACTATGGCTACACCTTC.

The rearrangement uses TRBV27 and TRBJ1-4; D possibly corresponds to TRBD1 (5 bases). Germline lookup yields CDR1 MNHEY and CDR2 SMNVEV (reference sequence). Trimming cost V 2 bases and J 8 bases, with 12 bases left between them. This CDR3 is 14 amino acids long. This chain's CDR3 is CASSLEGRGEKLFF. CDR3 DNA: TGTGCCAGCAGTTTAGAGGGCCGGGGGGAAAAACTGTTTTTT.

The sample holds a few counts of this clone. V usage is TRBV11-3 and J usage is TRBJ2-2; the match to TRBD1 covers 10 bases. CDR1 is SGHNT, CDR2 YENEEA, per germline. The CDR3 spans 17 residues. Germline trimming cut 2 bases from V and 5 bases from J; bases unmatched to any gene: 8. CDR3 loop: CASSLNPWTGGTGELFF. The CDR3 coding sequence is TGTGCCAGCAGCTTAAATCCCTGGACAGGGGGGACCGGGGAGCTGTTTTTT.

The gene calls are TRBV6-5 and TRBJ2-1; D ambiguous. This CDR3 has 11 amino acids. V shed 4 bases and J shed 10 bases, with 8 bases lying between them. The germline V gene has CDR1 MNHEY and CDR2 SVGAGI. CDR3 DNA: TGTGCCAGCAGTTTAGGAGCGGAGCAGTTCTTC. Amino acids: CASSLGAEQFF.

V usage is TRBV6-4 and J usage is TRBJ1-1; D uncertain. Trimming took 9 bases from V and 6 from J, leaving 11 bases between them. CDR1 is MRHNA, CDR2 SNTAGT, per germline. CDR3 length equals 11 residues. This CDR3 is CARRNAPEAFF. The CDR3 DNA sequence: TGTGCCAGACGGAATGCACCTGAAGCTTTCTTT.

This clone appeared once. The chain uses TRBV20-1 and TRBJ2-3; no reliable D call. Germline CDR1 and CDR2: DFQATT and SNEGSKA (reference sequence). CDR3 length: 15 amino acids. The V and J ends lost 3 bases and 0 bases respectively, with 13 bases between them. This chain's CDR3 is CSASQGSTSTDTQYF. The CDR3, as DNA: TGCAGTGCTAGTCAAGGGTCCACTAGCACAGATACGCAGTATTTT.

This clone is a singleton in its sample. The chain joins TRBV7-2 to TRBJ2-5; D is uncertain. The V end lost 1 base, the J end lost 5 bases, and 11 bases lay between the germline ends. The germline V gene has CDR1 SGHTA and CDR2 FQGNSA. The CDR3 is 14 amino acids. Here the CDR3 DNA reads TGTGCCAGCAGCTTAGGGTCGTTGTTGGAGACCCAGTACTTC. Amino acids: CASSLGSLLETQYF.

This clone has just one count. V gene TRBV5-1 combines with J gene TRBJ1-5, with D perhaps TRBD1 (5 bases). Trimming took off 4 bases at V and 2 bases at J, with 13 bases between the two ends. CDR1 is SGHRS, CDR2 YFSETQ, per germline. CDR3 length equals 15 residues. The DNA for the CDR3 is TGCGCCAGCAGCCCGGACACTGGAGGCAATCAGCCCCAGCATTTT. The encoded protein is CASSPDTGGNQPQHF.